These 11 T cell receptor beta chains were all obtained from the same sample, sequenced in a study of early T cells in non-severe SARS-CoV-2 infection (dated by TCRdb to 2020 to 2023). The method behind the library was 5' RACE. TCRdb records NextSeq 500 as the sequencer. Through fastp at Q25 and MiXCR, TCRdb rebuilt clones from the public reads, retaining in-frame beta chains. Each CDR3 protein appears once, grouped with its most common genes and DNA. The sample table contains 25,000 to 35,000 distinct CDR3 sequences; only one count was recorded for about 6.6% of them. 30% to 35% of the sample comes from the top ten. Here the sequenced sample was whole blood, taken at baseline. The receptor set was obtained from an adult who was a healthcare worker with PCR-confirmed SARS-CoV-2 infection or an uninfected control (not recorded which).

This clonotype was observed at least ten times. V usage is TRBV7-2 and J usage is TRBJ2-7; TRBD2 matches at 8 bases. This CDR3 spans 14 amino acids. V was clipped by 2 bases and J by 4 bases; unmatched bases: 4. From germline, CDR1 is SGHTA and CDR2 FQGNSA. CDR3 sequence: CASSLYGGEYEQYF. Here the CDR3 DNA reads TGTGCCAGCAGCTTATACGGGGGGGAATACGAGCAGTACTTC.

This clonotype appeared a few times. The chain joins TRBV28 to TRBJ2-1; D gene uncertain. CDR1 MDHEN and CDR2 SYDVKM come from the germline V gene. The CDR3 consists of 12 residues. Trimming removed 5 bases at V and 8 bases at J, with 10 bases between. For the CDR3, the DNA is TGTGCCAGCAGTCTCCTTGGGGATGAGCAGTTCTTC. This encodes CASSLLGDEQFF.

This clonotype was picked up many times. In DNA, the CDR3 is TGCAGCGTTGGGGCAAGGAGTGAAAAACTGTTTTTT. The encoded protein is CSVGARSEKLFF. This chain links TRBV29-1 with TRBJ1-4; D gene unclear. Germline V CDR1 and CDR2: SQVTM, ANQGSEA. The V end lost 4 bases, the J end lost 7 bases, and 10 bases lay between the germline ends. The CDR3 spans 12 residues.

This clonotype was picked up a small number of times. The chain has TRBV20-1 and TRBJ1-2; D gene uncertain. Looked up from germline, CDR1 is DFQATT and CDR2 is SNEGSKA (reference sequence). The CDR3 is 14 amino acids. V was pared by 0 bases and J by 4 bases, with 12 bases between. The CDR3 DNA reads as TGCAGTGCTAGAGATACGGGCGGCGGCTATGGCTACACCTTC. It codes for CSARDTGGGYGYTF.

This clonotype was seen repeatedly, ten times or more. The rearrangement links TRBV20-1 to TRBJ2-1, with 16 bases lining up with TRBD2. Germline CDR1 and CDR2: DFQATT and SNEGSKA (reference sequence). The J segment lost 12 bases and the V segment lost 6 bases, leaving 20 bases of the junction unmatched. The CDR3 is made up of 18 amino acids. The CDR3 nucleotides are TGCAGTGCCCCGTCGGGACTAGCGGGAGGGAGCCAGGGGTATGGGCAGTTCTTC. This gives the protein CSAPSGLAGGSQGYGQFF.

The sample holds many counts of this clonotype. The rearrangement uses TRBV29-1 and TRBJ2-5, with D maybe TRBD1 (6 bases). The CDR3 totals 15 residues. V was shortened by 0 bases and J by 4 bases, with 15 bases between the two germline ends. CDR1 SQVTM and CDR2 ANQGSEA come from the germline V gene. The CDR3 reads CSVEETHQGPETQYF. The CDR3 DNA is TGCAGCGTTGAAGAGACTCACCAGGGGCCAGAGACCCAGTACTTC.

This clonotype was observed at least ten times. This rearrangement joins TRBV6-2 or TRBV6-3 to TRBJ1-5; tentatively, D is TRBD1 (6 bases). The V and J ends lost 5 bases and 7 bases respectively, with 15 bases between them. Germline lookup yields CDR1 MNHEY and CDR2 SVGEGT. The CDR3 runs 14 residues. The CDR3 is CASSPRGAGQPQHF. The CDR3 DNA follows: TGTGCCAGCAGTCCCCGGGGGGCTGGGCAGCCCCAGCATTTT.

The chain joins TRBV4-1 to TRBJ1-1, with D perhaps TRBD1 (6 bases). V lost 1 base and J lost 10, with 16 bases in between. The CDR3 is made up of 14 amino acids. Germline V gene data show CDR1 as MGHRA and CDR2 as YSYEKL. In DNA, the CDR3 is TGCGCCAGCAGCCAAGGGGCGGGGGCAGGGTCAGCTTTCTTT. Encoded protein: CASSQGAGAGSAFF.

Worth noting for this clonotype: It may be a read error: a sequence one base away is much more abundant. The gene calls are TRBV20-1 and TRBJ2-1; D not resolved. The CDR3 length is 13 residues. Germline V gene lookup returns CDR1 DFQATT and CDR2 SNEGSKA (reference sequence). This chain's CDR3 is CSARLPSYNEHFF. CDR3 bases: TGCAGTGCTAGGCTTCCCTCCTACAATGAGCATTTCTTC.

As to this clonotype: A read error may be the cause here, since a much bigger clone is one base away. The gene calls are TRBV11-1 and TRBJ2-7; 10 nucleotides agree with TRBD1. Germline V gene lookup returns CDR1 SGHAT and CDR2 FQDESV (reference sequence). The CDR3 has 14 residues. V was clipped by 7 bases and J by 7 bases; unmatched bases: 10. Written as DNA, the CDR3 is TGTGCCAGCACCGAGACAGGGGGCGACTGGGAGCAGTACTTC. Its protein product is CASTETGGDWEQYF.

This clonotype has ten or more counts. The chain joins TRBV29-1 to TRBJ2-5; no clear D. V lost 5 bases and J lost 1, with 11 bases in between. In germline, CDR1 is SQVTM, CDR2 ANQGSEA. The CDR3 has 13 residues. This chain's CDR3 is CSVSTLTQETQYF. As DNA, the CDR3 is TGCAGCGTTTCAACATTAACCCAAGAGACCCAGTACTTC.